This entry describes one T cell receptor (beta chain). No antigen is known for it. These data belong to a study of beta chain features in type 1 diabetes. Study-level points and caveats: Compared to healthy donors, patients appeared to have naive, central memory and Treg TCRB repertoires that were more alike. Within each of all four CD4+ subsets, Type 1 diabetes patients had TCRB CDR3s that were moderately but significantly shorter. Cells expressing TCR highly could be over-represented by cDNA sequencing.

One heparinised blood draw averaging approximately 0.11 L was given by each donor. Each of the CD4+ naive, central memory, regulatory and stem cell-like memory populations was sorted via CD45RO/CCR7/CD25/CD127/CD95/CD27. The germline V gene encodes CDR1 SQVTM and CDR2 ANQGSEA. CDR3 size: 13 residues. The V gene lost 6 bases and the J gene lost 1 base, with 12 bases spanning the gap. The sequenced template was cDNA made from the entire isolated RNA. The assay was immunoSEQ multiplex PCR, and TCRdb's table has in-frame clones only and misses some. The table includes 500,000 to 850,000 clones, over 13% detected once.

This sequence originates from a man younger than 35 with type 1 diabetes. The sequenced material came from naive CD4+ T cells from blood. The chain employs TRBV29-1 and TRBJ1-1; unclear D gene. The DNA of the CDR3 is TGCAGCGTAACCCGTGAGGGGAACACTGAAGCTTTCTTT. Residues: CSVTREGNTEAFF.